This TCR beta chain was sequenced during a study of HIV-infected patients and healthy controls (dated 2014 in TCRdb). Library prep was done by 5' RACE. Sequenced using an Illumina MiSeq. TCRdb's own reprocessing of the public reads used fastp at Q25 and MiXCR and kept productive beta chains. Rows matching on CDR3 protein sequence are summarized as one entry with the most common DNA and genes. Within this sample are 60,000 to 75,000 distinct CDR3 sequences, with about a sixth of them counted one time only. Approximately 5.2% of the sample is held by the ten biggest clonotypes. This clonotype was recorded many times. This receptor's antigen is unknown. Base qualities are not at hand, and no much larger clone is one base apart. The germline V gene specifies SGHTA as CDR1 and FQGNSA as CDR2. The CDR3 runs 11 amino acids, cysteine and phenylalanine included. The CDR3 DNA has 33 bases and is translated from base 1. Between the V and J ends, shortened by 4 bases and 14 bases respectively, the junction contains 11 bases.

The source material was CD4+ T cells from blood. The chain couples TRBV7-2 to TRBJ1-4; tentative D gene TRBD1, with 6 bases matching. The sequence was collected from a human donor in good health. Here is the DNA: TGTGCCAGCAGCTCAGGGGTTCACCTGTTTTTT. Its protein is CASSSGVHLFF.